One sample yielded the 27 T cell receptor beta chains listed below, sequenced in a study of T cell changes during pregnancy in multiple sclerosis. TCRdb's copy holds only in-frame clones and misses some; the assay was immunoSEQ multiplex PCR. There are tens of thousands of clones in the sample; 75% to 95% occur only once, and roughly 0.7% lies in the top ten. Specimen: peripheral blood, collected in the third trimester of pregnancy. The receptor source for this set is a female donor in good health, enrolled as a control in a pregnancy study.

This chain uses TRBV11-2 with TRBJ1-6; possibly TRBD1 for D (5 bases). Between the trimmed V and J ends, which lost 5 bases and 5 bases, there was a span of 13 bases. Germline lookup yields CDR1 SGHAT and CDR2 FQNNGV. This CDR3 contains 15 residues. The CDR3 protein is CASSARTPNNSPLHF. CDR3 coding DNA: TGTGCCAGCAGCGCGCGGACACCGAATAATTCACCCCTCCACTTT.

This clone was picked up one time. This chain links TRBV5-1 with TRBJ2-5; D might be TRBD1 (6 bases). The CDR3 runs 15 residues. With 4 bases removed from V and 1 base from J, the gap between germline ends came to 14 bases. Per germline, CDR1 SGHRS and CDR2 YFSETQ. CDR3 loop: CASSPGLQGQETQYF. CDR3 coding DNA: TGCGCCAGCAGCCCCGGGCTACAGGGCCAAGAGACCCAGTACTTC. Complete variable domain (other parts from reference TRBV5-1 and TRBJ2-5): KAGVTQTPRYLIKTRGQQVTLSCSPISGHRSVSWYQQTPGQGLQFLFEYFSETQRNKGNFPGRFSGRQFSNSRSEMNVSTLELGDSALYLCASSPGLQGQETQYFGPGTRLLVL.

The chain has TRBV5-4 and TRBJ2-7; D perhaps matches TRBD1 (6 bases). The CDR3 covers 18 residues. The V end lost 0 bases, the J end lost 0 bases, and 19 bases lay between the germline ends. The germline V gene encodes CDR1 SGHNT and CDR2 YYREEE (reference sequence). CDR3 loop: CASSLETGRVESSYEQYF. CDR3 nucleotide sequence: TGTGCCAGCAGCTTGGAGACAGGCCGGGTGGAGAGCTCCTACGAGCAGTACTTC.

This chain uses TRBV2 with TRBJ1-5; no clear D. The CDR3 covers 18 residues. V was trimmed by 4 bases and J by 7 bases, leaving 26 bases between them. Germline assignment: CDR1 SNHLY and CDR2 FYNNEI. CDR3 in DNA: TGTGCCAGCAGTGGCCCCCCGGTTCGACGGACTTCTTACCAGCCCCAGCATTTT. Residues: CASSGPPVRRTSYQPQHF.

The count of this clone is one. The chain has TRBV18 and TRBJ2-7; D unresolved. CDR3 length: 16 amino acids. CDR1 is KGHSH, CDR2 LQKENI, per germline. V dropped 2 bases and J dropped 3 bases, with 17 bases sitting between them. The CDR3 loop reads CASSPDLSRGHYEQYF. For the CDR3, the DNA is TGTGCCAGCTCACCAGATCTCTCTCGTGGGCACTACGAGCAGTACTTC.

The V gene is TRBV11-2, the J gene TRBJ2-7, with D possibly being TRBD1 (5 bases). CDR3 size: 15 residues. CDR1 and CDR2 (germline): SGHAT, FQNNGV. V was shortened by 1 base and J by 0 bases, with 10 bases between the two germline ends. CDR3 region: CASSLAFDSSYEQYF. CDR3 sequence (DNA): TGTGCCAGCAGCTTAGCGTTCGACAGCTCCTACGAGCAGTACTTC. Supplemented by reference TRBV11-2 and TRBJ2-7, the full variable domain reads EAGVAQSPRYKIIEKRQSVAFWCNPISGHATLYWYQQILGQGPKLLIQFQNNGVVDDSQLPKDRFSAERLKGVDSTLKIQPAKLEDSAVYLCASSLAFDSSYEQYFGPGTRLTVT.

This clone is a singleton in its sample. The chain uses TRBV5-1 and TRBJ2-4; a weak D match, TRBD2 (6 bases). The CDR3 spans 13 residues. V lost 0 bases to trimming and J lost 8 bases, with 9 bases between them. CDR1 is SGHRS and CDR2 is YFSETQ in the germline V gene. This chain's CDR3 is CASSLGGGDIQYF. For the CDR3, the DNA is TGCGCCAGCAGCTTGGGGGGAGGTGACATTCAGTACTTC.

The J gene is TRBJ1-1, the V gene TRBV7-9; D is unresolved. Germline V gene sequence: CDR1 SEHNR, CDR2 FQNEAQ (reference sequence). V lost 0 bases and J 3 bases, leaving 8 bases between the germline ends. The CDR3 length is 14 residues. The CDR3 here is CASSLATRYTEAFF. CDR3 nucleotide sequence: TGTGCCAGCAGCTTAGCTACCCGGTACACTGAAGCTTTCTTT.

The chain links TRBV7-2 to TRBJ1-6; 7 positions match TRBD1. This CDR3 comprises 15 residues. V gave up 5 bases and J gave up 5 bases; unmatched junction bases: 6. CDR1 is SGHTA, CDR2 FQGNSA, per germline. The CDR3 loop reads CASSTAGQHNSPLHF. The CDR3 DNA follows: TGTGCCAGCAGCACGGCGGGACAGCATAATTCACCCCTCCACTTT.

This chain joins TRBV14 and TRBJ2-7; 9 nucleotides match TRBD1. Germline CDR1 reads SGHDN; CDR2 reads FVKESK. The CDR3 totals 15 residues. Unmatched junction bases numbered 4, after V lost 2 bases and J lost 2 bases. CDR3 sequence: CASSQPGQGTYEQYF. In nucleotides, the CDR3 is TGTGCCAGCAGCCAACCGGGACAGGGAACCTACGAGCAGTACTTC.

V and J are TRBV2 and TRBJ2-1; 7 bases are shared with TRBD1. J gave up 2 bases and V 6 bases, and 7 bases lay outside the gene matches. Per germline, CDR1 SNHLY and CDR2 FYNNEI. The CDR3 contains 15 residues. CDR3 DNA: TGTGCCAGCAGGATATGGACAGGCCCCTACAATGAGCAGTTCTTC. It is translated as CASRIWTGPYNEQFF.

This rearrangement joins TRBV2 to TRBJ2-2, with 8 positions matching TRBD2. With 2 bases clipped from V and 0 bases from J, the junction kept 2 bases outside the gene matches. The CDR3 has 16 residues. Per germline, CDR1 SNHLY and CDR2 FYNNEI. The CDR3 is CASSEKTSANTGELFF. For the CDR3, the DNA is TGTGCCAGCAGTGAAAAGACTAGCGCGAACACCGGGGAGCTGTTTTTT. Together with reference TRBV2 and TRBJ2-2, the CDR3 gives the full variable domain: EPEVTQTPSHQVTQMGQEVILRCVPISNHLYFYWYRQILGQKVEFLVSFYNNEISEKSEIFDDQFSVERPDGSNFTLKIRSTKLEDSAMYFCASSEKTSANTGELFFGEGSRLTVL.

The V gene is TRBV11-2, the J gene TRBJ1-2, with D possibly matching TRBD1 (6 bases). The germline V and J ends were trimmed by 5 bases and 8 bases, with 15 bases remaining between them. Germline loops: CDR1 SGHAT, CDR2 FQNNGV. The CDR3 runs to 13 residues. Here the CDR3 reads CASSPVRGGGYTF. The CDR3 DNA is TGTGCCAGCAGCCCAGTTCGGGGGGGCGGCTACACCTTC.

The chain employs TRBV5-1 and TRBJ1-4; D call uncertain. The CDR3 contains 14 residues. Trimming pared 1 base from V and 8 bases from J, leaving 12 bases between. CDR1 is SGHRS and CDR2 is YFSETQ in the germline V gene. CDR3 region: CASSLTVQEEKLFF. The CDR3 region has the DNA TGCGCCAGCAGCTTGACAGTGCAGGAAGAAAAACTGTTTTTT.

This clone was picked up one time. The V gene is TRBV11-2, the J gene TRBJ1-2; D might be TRBD1 (5 bases). Germline loops: CDR1 SGHAT, CDR2 FQNNGV. Trimming removed 5 bases from V and 4 bases from J, with 14 bases in between. The CDR3 contains 14 residues. The CDR3 loop is CASSIPTDPYGYTF. DNA of the CDR3: TGTGCCAGCAGCATCCCGACAGATCCCTATGGCTACACCTTC.

V and J are TRBV7-8 and TRBJ2-1; 9 nucleotides align to TRBD1. The V segment lost 2 bases and the J segment 2 bases; nucleotides outside the gene matches: 1. Germline CDR1 reads SGHVS; CDR2 reads FQNEAQ. This CDR3 has 15 amino acids. In nucleotides, the CDR3 is TGTGCCAGCAGCTTAACAGGGGGCCCCTACAATGAGCAGTTCTTC. Protein sequence: CASSLTGGPYNEQFF.

This clone was seen only once. The chain links TRBV10-3 to TRBJ1-2; tentative D call: TRBD1 (6 bases). The CDR3 is made up of 14 amino acids. Trimming pared 0 bases from V and 2 bases from J, leaving 7 bases between. In germline, CDR1 is ENHRY, CDR2 SYGVKD. The CDR3: CAISESQGNYGYTF. CDR3 coding DNA: TGTGCCATCAGTGAGTCACAGGGCAACTATGGCTACACCTTC.

V gene TRBV10-3 combines with J gene TRBJ2-1; 8 bases match TRBD1. Germline V gene data show CDR1 as ENHRY and CDR2 as SYGVKD. V trimming: 6 bases; J trimming: 7 bases; junction bases outside the gene matches: 14. This CDR3 region has 16 residues. Here the CDR3 reads CAISDDRGVMGNEQFF. The CDR3 region has the DNA TGTGCCATCAGCGACGACAGGGGAGTTATGGGGAATGAGCAGTTCTTC.

The chain joins TRBV19 to TRBJ1-1; 7 bases match TRBD1. Unmatched junction bases numbered 11, after V lost 3 bases and J lost 1 base. The CDR3 contains 17 residues. CDR1 is LNHDA, CDR2 SQIVND, per germline (reference sequence). The CDR3 loop is CASSMGVGGRGNTEAFF. The CDR3 DNA follows: TGTGCCAGTAGTATGGGAGTAGGGGGCAGAGGGAACACTGAAGCTTTCTTT.

The table lists this clone with a count of one. This chain joins TRBV5-6 and TRBJ1-4; TRBD1 matches 8 bases. Trimming removed 1 base from V and 8 bases from J; junction bases left unmatched: 10. The CDR3 is made up of 16 amino acids. Germline CDR1 is SGHDT and CDR2 is YYEEEE. The CDR3 reads CASSLKDRVPGEKLFF. The CDR3 nucleotides read TGTGCCAGCAGCTTGAAGGACAGGGTGCCCGGGGAAAAACTGTTTTTT.

The chain employs TRBV13 and TRBJ2-1; D is unresolved. Germline V gene data show CDR1 as PRHDT and CDR2 as FYEKMQ (reference sequence). The CDR3 length is 15 residues. Trimming stripped 0 bases from V and 4 bases from J, with 10 bases between. CDR3 sequence: CASSLGLAAYNEQFF. CDR3 in DNA: TGTGCCAGCAGCTTAGGCCTGGCGGCTTACAATGAGCAGTTCTTC.

The genes are TRBV6-5 and TRBJ2-1, with 8 bases matching TRBD2. The ends lost 3 bases at V and 6 bases at J; junction bases unmatched: 4. CDR1 is MNHEY and CDR2 is SVGAGI in the germline V gene. The CDR3 totals 14 residues. CDR3 loop: CASSYPGTSNEQFF. CDR3 sequence (DNA): TGTGCCAGCAGTTATCCCGGGACTAGCAATGAGCAGTTCTTC.

This sequence joins TRBV28 and TRBJ2-7, with TRBD1 identical over 9 bases. This CDR3 contains 14 residues. With V trimmed by 5 bases and J by 4 bases, 6 bases remained unmatched. The germline gives CDR1 MDHEN, CDR2 SYDVKM. The CDR3 region is CASSAPGQGYEQYF. Here the CDR3 DNA reads TGTGCCAGCAGTGCCCCGGGACAGGGTTACGAGCAGTACTTC.

As DNA, the CDR3 is TGTGCCTGGAGTTTCGCTTGGGACAGGGGGATCTATGGCTACACCTTC. This gives the protein CAWSFAWDRGIYGYTF. The V gene is TRBV30, the J gene TRBJ1-2; TRBD1 matches 11 bases. Germline CDR1 and CDR2: GTSNPN and SVGIG (reference sequence). The junction had 9 bases not matched to a gene; V was cut back by 2 bases and J by 4 bases. The CDR3 has 16 residues.

This rearrangement joins TRBV19 to TRBJ2-2, with D possibly TRBD1 on 7 matching bases. Deletions cut 3 bases from V and 8 bases from J, with 13 bases between. This CDR3 has 14 amino acids. Germline V gene sequence: CDR1 LNHDA, CDR2 SQIVND (reference sequence). This CDR3 reads CASSIEQGTGELFF. The CDR3 coding sequence is TGTGCCAGTAGTATCGAACAGGGGACTGGGGAGCTGTTTTTT.

The gene calls are TRBV30 and TRBJ2-7; possibly TRBD2 for D (5 bases). This CDR3 has 12 residues. V shed 4 bases and J shed 3 bases, with 10 bases lying between them. The germline gives CDR1 GTSNPN, CDR2 SVGIG (reference sequence). CDR3 nucleotides: TGTGCCTGGACCCGGGGAGTCTACGAGCAGTACTTC. Translated: CAWTRGVYEQYF.

The chain is built from TRBV2 and TRBJ1-5; 9 bases are a match to TRBD1. CDR1 SNHLY and CDR2 FYNNEI come from the germline V gene. The length of the CDR3 is 15 residues. V was pared by 4 bases and J by 8 bases, with 9 bases of the junction left unmatched. CDR3 in amino acids: CASSGTGATLEPQHF. DNA for the CDR3: TGTGCCAGCAGTGGGACAGGGGCCACTTTGGAGCCCCAGCATTTT.